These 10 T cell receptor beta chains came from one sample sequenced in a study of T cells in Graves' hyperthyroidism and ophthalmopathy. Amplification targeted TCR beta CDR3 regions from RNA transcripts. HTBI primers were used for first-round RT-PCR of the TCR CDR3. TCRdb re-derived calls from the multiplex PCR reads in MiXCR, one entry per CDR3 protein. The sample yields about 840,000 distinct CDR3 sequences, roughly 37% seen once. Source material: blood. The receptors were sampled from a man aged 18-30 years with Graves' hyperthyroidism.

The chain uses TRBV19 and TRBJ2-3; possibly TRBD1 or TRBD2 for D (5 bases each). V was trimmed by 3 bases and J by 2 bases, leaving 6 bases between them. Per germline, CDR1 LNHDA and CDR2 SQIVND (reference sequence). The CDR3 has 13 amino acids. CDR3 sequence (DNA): TGTGCCAGTAGTATGGGGACCACAGATACGCAGTATTTT. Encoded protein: CASSMGTTDTQYF.

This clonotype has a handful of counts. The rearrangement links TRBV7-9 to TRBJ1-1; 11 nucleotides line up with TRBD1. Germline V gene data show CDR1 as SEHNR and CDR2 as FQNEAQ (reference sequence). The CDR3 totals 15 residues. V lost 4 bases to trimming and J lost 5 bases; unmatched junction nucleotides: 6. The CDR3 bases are TGTGCCAGCAGCTCAGGGGACAGGGGGGGAACTGAAGCTTTCTTT. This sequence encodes CASSSGDRGGTEAFF.

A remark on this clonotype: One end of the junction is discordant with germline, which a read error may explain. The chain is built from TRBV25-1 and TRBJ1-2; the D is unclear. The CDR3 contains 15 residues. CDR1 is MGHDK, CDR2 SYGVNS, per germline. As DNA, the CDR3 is TGCGCCAGCAGCCCCCGCTACGCGAGCCGCTATGGCTACACCTTC. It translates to CASSPRYASRYGYTF.

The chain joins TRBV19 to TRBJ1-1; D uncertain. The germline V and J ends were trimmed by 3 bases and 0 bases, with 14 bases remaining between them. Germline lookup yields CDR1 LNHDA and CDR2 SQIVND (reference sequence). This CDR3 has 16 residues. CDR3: CASSIPPASMNTEAFF. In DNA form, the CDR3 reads TGTGCCAGTAGTATCCCGCCAGCGAGTATGAACACTGAAGCTTTCTTT.

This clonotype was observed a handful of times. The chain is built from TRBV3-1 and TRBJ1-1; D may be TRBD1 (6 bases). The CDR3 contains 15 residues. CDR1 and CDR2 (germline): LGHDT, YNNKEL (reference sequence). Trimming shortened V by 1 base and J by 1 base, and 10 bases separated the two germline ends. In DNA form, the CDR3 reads TGTGCCAGCAGCCAAGGAGGGACACCGAACACTGAAGCTTTCTTT. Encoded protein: CASSQGGTPNTEAFF.

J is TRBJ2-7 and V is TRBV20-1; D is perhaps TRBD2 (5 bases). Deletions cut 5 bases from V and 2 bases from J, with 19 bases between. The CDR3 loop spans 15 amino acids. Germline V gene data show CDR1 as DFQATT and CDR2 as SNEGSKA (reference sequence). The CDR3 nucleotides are TGCAGTGCTCCCCCACAACGCCCCGGGGCCTACGAGCAGTACTTC. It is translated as CSAPPQRPGAYEQYF.

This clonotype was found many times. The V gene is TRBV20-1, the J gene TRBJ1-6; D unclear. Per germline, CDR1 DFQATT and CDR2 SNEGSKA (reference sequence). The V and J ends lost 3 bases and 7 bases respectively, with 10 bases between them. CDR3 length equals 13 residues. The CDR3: CSARVNRNSPLHF. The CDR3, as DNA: TGCAGTGCTAGGGTTAATCGGAATTCACCCCTCCACTTT.

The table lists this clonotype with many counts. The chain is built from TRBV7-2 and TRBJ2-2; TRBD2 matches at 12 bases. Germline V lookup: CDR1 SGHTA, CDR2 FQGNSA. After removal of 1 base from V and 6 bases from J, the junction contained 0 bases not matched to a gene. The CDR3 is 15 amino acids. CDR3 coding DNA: TGTGCCAGCAGCTTAGGACTAGCGGGAGCCGGGGAGCTGTTTTTT. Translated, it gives CASSLGLAGAGELFF.

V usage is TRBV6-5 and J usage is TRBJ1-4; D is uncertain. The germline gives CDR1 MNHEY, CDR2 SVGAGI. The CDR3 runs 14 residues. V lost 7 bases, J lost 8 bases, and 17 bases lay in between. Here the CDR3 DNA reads TGTGCCAGCACGCGAACGACCACGGGGGAAAAACTGTTTTTT. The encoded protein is CASTRTTTGEKLFF.

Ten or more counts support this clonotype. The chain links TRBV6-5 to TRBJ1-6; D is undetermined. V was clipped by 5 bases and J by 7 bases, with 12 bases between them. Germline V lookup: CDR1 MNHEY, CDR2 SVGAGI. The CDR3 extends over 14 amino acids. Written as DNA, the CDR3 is TGTGCCAGCAGTCCGAGACCTTTAAATTCACCCCTCCACTTT. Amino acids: CASSPRPLNSPLHF.